This T cell receptor beta chain originates from a study of response to subunit inactivated influenza vaccine. This clonotype was counted at least ten times. Its target is unknown. Germline V lookup: CDR1 SGHAT, CDR2 FQDESV (reference sequence). The germline V and J ends were trimmed by 4 bases and 5 bases, with 11 bases remaining between them. The CDR3 consists of 13 residues. Whole-study results and caveats: That few new T cells are recruited by each seasonal influenza vaccination was the authors' suggestion.

Each CDR3 protein gets one entry after TCRdb re-called the RT-PCR reads with MiXCR. The sample yields hundreds of thousands of distinct CDR3 sequences, around 25% seen once. The V call is TRBV11-1, the J call TRBJ2-5; the D gene is possibly TRBD2 (6 bases). Sequences were derived from CD4+ T cells sorted from PBMCs, sampled more than 4 days after vaccination. The sequence derives from a man between 50 and 59 years old who received an inactivated influenza vaccine. The CDR3, as DNA: TGTGCCAGCAGCTCCGAGGGGAGGGAGACCCAGTACTTC. Its translation is CASSSEGRETQYF.